One and the same sample provided the 20 T cell receptor beta chains below, sequenced in a study of T cells in Graves' hyperthyroidism and ophthalmopathy. TCR beta CDR3 region amplification was performed from RNA transcripts. Initially, a first-round RT-PCR of the TCR CDR3 employed the HTBI primer set. From the multiplex PCR reads, TCRdb called clonotypes with MiXCR, one entry per CDR3 protein. Of some 600,000 distinct CDR3 sequences listed, roughly 50% are singletons. The sequencing input was peripheral blood or thyroid tissue (not recorded which). Source of these receptors: a woman aged 18-29 years with Graves' hyperthyroidism.

This sequence joins TRBV12-3 or TRBV12-4 and TRBJ1-5; D may be TRBD1 (5 bases). The CDR3 extends over 14 amino acids. The V end was cut by 8 bases, the J end by 8 bases, with 19 bases between. The CDR3 here is CASSAGRRGEPQHF. CDR3 nucleotide sequence: TGTGCCAGCTCCGCCGGACGCCGAGGGGAGCCCCAGCATTTT.

Many counts were recorded for this clonotype. The DNA for the CDR3 is TGTGCCATCAGCGAGGACAGGGTCCATGGCTACACCTTC. It is translated as CAISEDRVHGYTF. V usage is TRBV10-3 and J usage is TRBJ1-2; 8 bases agree with TRBD1. Trimming removed 6 bases from V and 6 bases from J; junction bases left unmatched: 6. CDR1 is ENHRY and CDR2 is SYGVKD in the germline V gene. This CDR3 contains 13 residues.

The V gene is TRBV20-1, the J gene TRBJ2-5, with 7 positions matching TRBD1. This CDR3 is 16 amino acids long. Germline trimming cut 2 bases from V and 5 bases from J; bases unmatched to any gene: 14. The germline V gene has CDR1 DFQATT and CDR2 SNEGSKA (reference sequence). The CDR3 spells CSARPDRGQNPETQYF. The CDR3 DNA reads TGCAGTGCTAGACCCGATCGGGGACAGAACCCCGAGACCCAGTACTTC.

As to this clonotype: At one of its ends the junction is not consistent with the germline gene, which may arise from a read error. The rearrangement uses TRBV20-1 and TRBJ2-7, with TRBD2 matching 9 bases. Germline values: CDR1 DFQATT, CDR2 SNEGSKA (reference sequence). This CDR3 has 16 residues. CDR3 sequence: CSARVPLAGLLYEQHF. The CDR3 DNA reads as TGCAGTGCTAGAGTTCCACTAGCGGGCCTACTCTACGAGCAGCACTTC.

V usage is TRBV4-2 and J usage is TRBJ2-7, with TRBD1 matching 8 bases. Germline V CDR1 and CDR2: LGHNA, YNFKEQ. The junction had 14 bases not matched to a gene; V was cut back by 4 bases and J by 12 bases. The CDR3 has 14 amino acids. CDR3 sequence reads: CASSRPGTGPIVYF. CDR3 in DNA: TGTGCCAGCAGCCGTCCCGGGACAGGCCCCATTGTGTACTTC.

This chain uses TRBV6-1 with TRBJ2-5, with D possibly called TRBD1 or TRBD2 (5 bases each). In germline, CDR1 is MNHNS, CDR2 SASEGT. Trimming cost V 4 bases and J 4 bases, with 10 bases left between them. The CDR3 has 13 residues. The CDR3 spells CASSGDQGETQYF. The DNA for the CDR3 is TGTGCCAGCAGTGGGGACCAAGGAGAGACCCAGTACTTC.

This clonotype was recorded many times. The chain recombines TRBV9 with TRBJ2-2; tentatively, D is TRBD2 (5 bases). CDR1 is SGDLS, CDR2 YYNGEE, per germline. Trimming took 3 bases from V and 0 from J, leaving 9 bases between them. The CDR3 loop spans 15 amino acids. DNA of the CDR3: TGTGCCAGCAGCGAGAGCGGAGCGAACACCGGGGAGCTGTTTTTT. It encodes CASSESGANTGELFF.

V gene TRBV29-1 combines with J gene TRBJ2-2, with unresolved D. This CDR3 comprises 15 residues. The germline V gene encodes CDR1 SQVTM and CDR2 ANQGSEA. V was shortened by 7 bases and J by 0 bases, with 15 bases between the two germline ends. DNA of the CDR3: TGCAGCGCTGCCCCGGTACAGTCGAACACCGGGGAGCTGTTTTTT. Amino acid sequence: CSAAPVQSNTGELFF.

The table lists this clonotype with a count of one. V gene TRBV25-1 combines with J gene TRBJ2-5; no clear D. Germline V lookup: CDR1 MGHDK, CDR2 SYGVNS. This CDR3 contains 11 residues. CDR3 residues: CARRNQETQYF. CDR3 DNA: TGTGCTAGGCGGAACCAAGAGACCCAGTACTTC.

V usage is TRBV7-9 and J usage is TRBJ1-1; perhaps TRBD1 as D (6 bases). The CDR3 runs 15 residues. Germline values: CDR1 SEHNR, CDR2 FQNEAQ (reference sequence). V was pared by 5 bases and J by 3 bases, with 16 bases between. CDR3: CASSQGQSKHTEAFF. The CDR3 coding sequence is TGTGCCAGCAGCCAAGGACAGTCAAAGCACACTGAAGCTTTCTTT.

With regard to this clonotype: A much larger clone lies a single base off, so this may be a read error. The chain recombines TRBV7-3 with TRBJ2-5, with 9 nucleotides matching TRBD2. CDR3 size: 15 residues. Trimming removed 5 bases from V and 9 bases from J; junction bases left unmatched: 13. CDR1 SGHTA and CDR2 FQGTGA come from the germline V gene. CDR3 coding DNA: TGTGCCAGCAGCCTCGGCGGGAGGGCCGGGGAGGCCCAGTACTTC. This codes for CASSLGGRAGEAQYF.

Notes on this clonotype: Given a much more abundant clone one base away, this may be a read error. V usage is TRBV7-9 and J usage is TRBJ1-2; D is undetermined. The CDR3 extends over 13 amino acids. Germline CDR1 SEHNR, CDR2 FQNEAQ (reference sequence). The CDR3 region is CAGSLAPGSGYTF. CDR3 bases: TGTGCCGGCAGCTTAGCTCCCGGGTCTGGCTACACCTTC. Variable domain in full (rest from reference TRBV7-9 and TRBJ1-2): DTGVSQNPRHKITKRGQNVTFRCDPISEHNRLYWYRQTLGQGPEFLTYFQNEAQLEKSRLLSDRFSAERPKGSFSTLEIQRTEQGDSAMYLCAGSLAPGSGYTFGSGTRLTVV.

This clonotype has more than one count but fewer than ten. V is TRBV6-2 or TRBV6-3 and J is TRBJ2-5; D is undetermined. The CDR3 runs to 14 residues. CDR1 and CDR2 from the germline V gene are MNHEY and SVGEGT. V lost 6 bases, J lost 4 bases, and 15 bases lay in between. The CDR3 spells CASSPGGATETQYF. The DNA of the CDR3 is TGTGCCAGCAGCCCCGGTGGAGCTACAGAGACCCAGTACTTC.

The chain has TRBV10-3 and TRBJ1-2, with no clear D. V shed 10 bases and J shed 6 bases, with 18 bases lying between them. Germline V gene data show CDR1 as ENHRY and CDR2 as SYGVKD. CDR3 length equals 13 residues. The CDR3 reads CASSPQRGNGYTF. The DNA for the CDR3 is TGTGCCAGCTCACCACAAAGAGGAAATGGCTACACCTTC.

This clonotype was recorded many times. This sequence joins TRBV19 and TRBJ2-5, with 7 bases matching TRBD1. Unmatched junction bases numbered 4, after V lost 5 bases and J lost 1 base. Germline V lookup: CDR1 LNHDA, CDR2 SQIVND (reference sequence). The CDR3 covers 14 residues. CDR3 loop: CASSRGQAQETQYF. CDR3 DNA sequence: TGTGCCAGTAGTCGCGGACAGGCCCAAGAGACCCAGTACTTC.

The V gene is TRBV20-1, the J gene TRBJ1-3; maybe TRBD1 (5 bases). The CDR3 sequence is 15 residues long. Trimming pared 3 bases from V and 2 bases from J, leaving 14 bases between. Per the germline V gene, CDR1 is DFQATT and CDR2 is SNEGSKA (reference sequence). This CDR3 is CSARYRGRAGNTIYF. In nucleotides, the CDR3 is TGCAGTGCTAGGTATCGGGGGAGGGCTGGAAACACCATATATTTT.

V gene TRBV9 combines with J gene TRBJ1-6, with a possible D match to TRBD1 (6 bases). V shed 5 bases and J shed 5 bases, with 14 bases lying between them. The germline gives CDR1 SGDLS, CDR2 YYNGEE. The CDR3 contains 15 residues. The CDR3 reads CASSPRQADNSPLHF. Written as DNA, the CDR3 is TGTGCCAGCAGTCCCAGACAGGCAGATAATTCACCCCTCCACTTT.

This clonotype was seen at least ten times. CDR3 nucleotide sequence: TGTGCCAGCAGGGTAGGCTATGGCTACACCTTC. Translated, it gives CASRVGYGYTF. V usage is TRBV6-1 and J usage is TRBJ1-2, with D uncertain. Germline V lookup: CDR1 MNHNS, CDR2 SASEGT. The CDR3 totals 11 residues. V was cut by 6 bases and J by 4 bases, with 6 bases left in between.

The genes are TRBV29-1 and TRBJ2-6, with TRBD1 matching 8 bases. CDR1 and CDR2 (germline): SQVTM, ANQGSEA. Losses at the gene ends were 4 bases for V and 1 base for J; bases not matched to a gene: 6. This CDR3 contains 16 residues. CDR3 nucleotide sequence: TGCAGCGTTGTAGCGGACAGGGTATCTGGGGCCAACGTCCTGACTTTC. As protein: CSVVADRVSGANVLTF.

V is TRBV19 and J is TRBJ1-5; 9 nucleotides match TRBD1. Trimming cost V 6 bases and J 3 bases; bases outside gene matches: 9. This CDR3 has 16 residues. Looked up from germline, CDR1 is LNHDA and CDR2 is SQIVND (reference sequence). CDR3 region: CASRREGQGFNQPQHF. For the CDR3, the DNA is TGTGCCAGTAGGAGGGAGGGACAGGGCTTCAATCAGCCCCAGCATTTT.